This TCR beta chain was identified in a study of T cells in Graves' hyperthyroidism and ophthalmopathy. Findings and caveats of the study: Ophthalmopathy was model-predicted a median roughly 6.3 months pre-onset.

RNA transcripts served as the template for amplifying TCR beta CDR3 regions. First-round RT-PCR targeting the TCR CDR3 was performed with the HTBI primer set. TCRdb reanalysed the multiplex PCR reads using MiXCR and keeps one entry per CDR3 protein. The table records a few hundred thousand distinct CDR3 sequences, 35% to 55% of them present only once. Per germline, CDR1 SGHTA and CDR2 FQGTGA. The V and J ends lost 2 bases and 6 bases respectively, with 10 bases between them. The CDR3 length is 14 residues. To note about this clonotype: Its matching antigen is unknown.

V is TRBV7-3 and J is TRBJ1-4, with D maybe TRBD1 (5 bases). This receptor was obtained from a young woman with Graves' hyperthyroidism. The sequenced sample consisted of peripheral blood or thyroid tissue (not recorded which). CDR3 in DNA: TGTGCCAGCAGCTTATTGGGGCGTGATGAAAAACTGTTTTTT. It is translated as CASSLLGRDEKLFF.